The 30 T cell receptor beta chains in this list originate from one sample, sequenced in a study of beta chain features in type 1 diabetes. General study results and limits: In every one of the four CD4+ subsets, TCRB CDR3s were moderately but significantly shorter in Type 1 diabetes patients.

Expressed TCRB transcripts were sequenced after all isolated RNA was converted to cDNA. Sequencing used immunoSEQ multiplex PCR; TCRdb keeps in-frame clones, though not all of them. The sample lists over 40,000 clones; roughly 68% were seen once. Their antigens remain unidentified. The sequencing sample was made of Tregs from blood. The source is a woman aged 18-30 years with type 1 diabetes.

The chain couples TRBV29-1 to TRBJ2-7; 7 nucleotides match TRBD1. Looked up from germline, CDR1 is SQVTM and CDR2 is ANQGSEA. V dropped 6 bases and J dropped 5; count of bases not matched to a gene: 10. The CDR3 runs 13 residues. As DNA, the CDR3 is TGCAGCGTCGGAAGACAGGGTAGAAACGAGCAGTACTTC. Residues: CSVGRQGRNEQYF.

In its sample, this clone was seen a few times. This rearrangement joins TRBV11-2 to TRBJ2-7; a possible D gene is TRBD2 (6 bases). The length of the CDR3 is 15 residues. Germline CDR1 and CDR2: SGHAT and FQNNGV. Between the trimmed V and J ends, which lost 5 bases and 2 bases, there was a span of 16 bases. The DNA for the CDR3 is TGTGCCAGCAGCCGCCGGGGGAGCCCTCCCTACGAGCAGTACTTC. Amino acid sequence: CASSRRGSPPYEQYF.

CDR3 nucleotide sequence: TGCAGCGGGCGGGGGGGCCCAAACACCGGGGAGCTGTTTTTT. This codes for CSGRGGPNTGELFF. The chain links TRBV29-1 to TRBJ2-2; TRBD2 aligns across 9 bases. V lost 7 bases and J lost 2; bases outside the gene matches: 5. Germline assignment: CDR1 SQVTM and CDR2 ANQGSEA. The CDR3 runs 14 residues.

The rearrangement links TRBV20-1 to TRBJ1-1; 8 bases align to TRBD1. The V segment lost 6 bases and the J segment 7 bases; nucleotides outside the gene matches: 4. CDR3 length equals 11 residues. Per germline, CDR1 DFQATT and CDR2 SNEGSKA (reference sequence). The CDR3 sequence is CSARTGYEAFF. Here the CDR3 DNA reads TGCAGTGCCAGGACAGGGTATGAAGCTTTCTTT.

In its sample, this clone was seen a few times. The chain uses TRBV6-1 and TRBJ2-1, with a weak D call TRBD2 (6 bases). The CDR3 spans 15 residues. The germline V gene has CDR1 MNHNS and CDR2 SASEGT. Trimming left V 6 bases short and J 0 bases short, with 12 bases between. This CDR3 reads CASRGLGGSYNEQFF. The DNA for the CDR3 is TGTGCCAGCAGGGGCCTCGGGGGCTCCTACAATGAGCAGTTCTTC.

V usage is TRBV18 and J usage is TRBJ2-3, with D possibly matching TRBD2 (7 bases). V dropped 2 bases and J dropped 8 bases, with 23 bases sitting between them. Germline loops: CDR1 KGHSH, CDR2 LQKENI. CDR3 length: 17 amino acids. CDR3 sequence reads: CASSPAGVTGPGGTQYF. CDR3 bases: TGTGCCAGCTCACCAGCGGGGGTTACAGGGCCAGGCGGTACGCAGTATTTT.

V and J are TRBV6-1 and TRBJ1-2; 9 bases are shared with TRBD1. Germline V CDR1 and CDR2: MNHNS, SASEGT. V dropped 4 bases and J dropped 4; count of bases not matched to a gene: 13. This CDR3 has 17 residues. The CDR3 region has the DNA TGTGCCAGCAGTGCCCTCGGGACAGGGATTTTTAGCTATGGCTACACCTTC. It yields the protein CASSALGTGIFSYGYTF.

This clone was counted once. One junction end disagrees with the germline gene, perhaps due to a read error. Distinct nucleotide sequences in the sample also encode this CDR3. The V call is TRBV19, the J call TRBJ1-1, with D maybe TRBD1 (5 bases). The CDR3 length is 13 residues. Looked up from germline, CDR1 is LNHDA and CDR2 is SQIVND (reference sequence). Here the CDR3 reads CAARRGVLAEAFF. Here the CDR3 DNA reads TGTGCCGCCCGACGGGGGGTATTGGCTGAAGCTTTCTTC.

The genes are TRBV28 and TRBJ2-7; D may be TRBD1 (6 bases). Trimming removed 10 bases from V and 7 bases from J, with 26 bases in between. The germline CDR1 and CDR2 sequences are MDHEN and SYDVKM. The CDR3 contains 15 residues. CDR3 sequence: CAIQGPGDPEREQYF. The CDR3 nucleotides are TGTGCCATACAGGGACCGGGCGACCCCGAACGGGAGCAGTACTTC. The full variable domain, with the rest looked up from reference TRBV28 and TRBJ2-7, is DVKVTQSSRYLVKRTGEKVFLECVQDMDHENMFWYRQDPGLGLRLIYFSYDVKMKEKGDIPEGYSVSREKKERFSLILESASTNQTSMYLCAIQGPGDPEREQYFGPGTRLTVT.

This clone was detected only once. CDR3 region: CASSPPKTGPSTDTQYF. The CDR3 DNA sequence: TGTGCCAGCAGCCCGCCTAAGACAGGCCCTAGCACAGATACGCAGTATTTT. V and J are TRBV7-8 and TRBJ2-3; a weak D match, TRBD1 (6 bases). The CDR3 extends over 17 amino acids. Trimming shortened V by 5 bases and J by 0 bases, and 18 bases separated the two germline ends. CDR1 is SGHVS, CDR2 FQNEAQ, per germline.

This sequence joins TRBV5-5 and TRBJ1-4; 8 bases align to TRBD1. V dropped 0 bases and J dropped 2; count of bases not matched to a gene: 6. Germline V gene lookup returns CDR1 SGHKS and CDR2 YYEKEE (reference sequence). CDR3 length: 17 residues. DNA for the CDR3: TGTGCCAGCAGCTTGGTGGCAGGGGGCTACACTAATGAAAAACTGTTTTTT. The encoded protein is CASSLVAGGYTNEKLFF.

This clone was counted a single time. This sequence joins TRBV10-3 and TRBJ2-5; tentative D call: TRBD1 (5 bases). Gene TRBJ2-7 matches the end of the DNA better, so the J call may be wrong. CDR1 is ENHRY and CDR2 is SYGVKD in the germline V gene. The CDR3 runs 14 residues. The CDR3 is CAISEIGVGYEQYF. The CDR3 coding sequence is TGTGCCATCAGTGAGATAGGGGTGGGGTACGAGCAGTACTTC.

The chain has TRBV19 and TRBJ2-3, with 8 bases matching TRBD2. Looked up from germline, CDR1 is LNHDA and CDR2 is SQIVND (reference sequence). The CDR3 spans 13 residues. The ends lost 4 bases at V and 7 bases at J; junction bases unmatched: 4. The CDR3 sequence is CASSTQRGYTQYF. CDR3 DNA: TGTGCCAGTAGTACTCAGCGGGGGTATACGCAGTATTTT.

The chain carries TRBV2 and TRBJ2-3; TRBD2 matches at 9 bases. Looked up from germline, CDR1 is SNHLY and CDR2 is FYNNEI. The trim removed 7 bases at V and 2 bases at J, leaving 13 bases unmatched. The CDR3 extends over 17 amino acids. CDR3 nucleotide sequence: TGTGCCAGCAAGGAAACTAGCGGGCGCCCATCCACAGATACGCAGTATTTT. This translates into CASKETSGRPSTDTQYF.

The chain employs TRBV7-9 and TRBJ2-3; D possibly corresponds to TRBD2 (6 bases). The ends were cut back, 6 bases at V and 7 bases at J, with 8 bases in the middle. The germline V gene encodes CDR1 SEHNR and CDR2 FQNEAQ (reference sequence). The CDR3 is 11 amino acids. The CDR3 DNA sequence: TGTGCCAGCAGGAGCGGGTATACGCAGTATTTT. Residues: CASRSGYTQYF.

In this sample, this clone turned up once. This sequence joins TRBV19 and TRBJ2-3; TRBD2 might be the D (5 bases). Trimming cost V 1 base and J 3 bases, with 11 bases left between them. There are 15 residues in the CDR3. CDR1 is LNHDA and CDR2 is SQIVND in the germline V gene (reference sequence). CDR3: CASSIGGVRTDTQYF. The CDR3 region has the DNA TGTGCCAGTAGTATAGGGGGAGTAAGGACAGATACGCAGTATTTT.

This chain's CDR3 is CAWSHLASGDQYF. The CDR3 DNA is TGTGCCTGGAGTCATTTGGCTAGCGGGGATCAGTACTTC. The chain links TRBV30 to TRBJ2-7; TRBD2 matches 9 bases. Germline trimming cut 2 bases from V and 10 bases from J; bases unmatched to any gene: 9. This CDR3 has 13 residues. Germline V gene sequence: CDR1 GTSNPN, CDR2 SVGIG (reference sequence). Based on the CDR3 plus reference TRBV30 and TRBJ2-7, the full variable domain is SQTIHQWPATLVQPVGSPLSLECTVEGTSNPNLYWYRQAAGRGLQLLFYSVGIGQISSEVPQNLSASRPQDRQFILSSKKLLLSDSGFYLCAWSHLASGDQYFGPGTRLTVT.

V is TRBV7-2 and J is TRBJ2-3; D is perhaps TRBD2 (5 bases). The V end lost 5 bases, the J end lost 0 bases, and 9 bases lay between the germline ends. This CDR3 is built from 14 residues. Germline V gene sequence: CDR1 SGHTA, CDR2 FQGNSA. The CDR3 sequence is CASSQRTSTDTQYF. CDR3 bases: TGTGCCAGCAGCCAGCGGACTAGCACAGATACGCAGTATTTT.

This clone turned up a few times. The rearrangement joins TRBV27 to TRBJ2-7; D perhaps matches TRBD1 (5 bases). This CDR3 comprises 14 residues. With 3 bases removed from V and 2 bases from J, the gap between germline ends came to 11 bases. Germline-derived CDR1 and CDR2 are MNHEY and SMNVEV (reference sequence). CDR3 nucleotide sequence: TGTGCCAGCAGTTTTCAGGGAAAAACCTACGAGCAGTACTTC. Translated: CASSFQGKTYEQYF.

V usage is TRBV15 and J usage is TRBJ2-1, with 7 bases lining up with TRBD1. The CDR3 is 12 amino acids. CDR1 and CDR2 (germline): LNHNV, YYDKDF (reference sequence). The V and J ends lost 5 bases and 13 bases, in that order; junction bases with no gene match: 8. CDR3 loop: CATSGRTGPQFF. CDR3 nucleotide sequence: TGTGCCACCAGCGGCCGGACAGGTCCCCAGTTCTTC.

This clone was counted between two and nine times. The CDR3, as DNA: TGTGCCAGCAGTTACGCGGTGGATGGCACTGAAGCTTTCTTT. Protein product: CASSYAVDGTEAFF. This chain connects TRBV6-6 to TRBJ1-1, with unresolved D. In germline, CDR1 is MNHNY, CDR2 SVGAGI (reference sequence). The germline V and J ends were trimmed by 2 bases and 4 bases, with 11 bases remaining between them. The CDR3 length is 14 residues.

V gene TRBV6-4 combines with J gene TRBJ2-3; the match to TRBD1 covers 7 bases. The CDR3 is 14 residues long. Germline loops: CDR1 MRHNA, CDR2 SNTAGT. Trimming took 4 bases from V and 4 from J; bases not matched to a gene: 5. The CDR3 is CASSASQGADTQYF. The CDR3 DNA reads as TGTGCCAGCAGTGCCTCCCAGGGGGCAGATACGCAGTATTTT.

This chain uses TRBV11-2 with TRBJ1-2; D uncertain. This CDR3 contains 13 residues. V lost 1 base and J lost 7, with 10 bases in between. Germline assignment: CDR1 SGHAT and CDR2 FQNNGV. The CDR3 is CASSLGWPGGYTF. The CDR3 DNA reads TGTGCCAGCAGCTTAGGCTGGCCGGGTGGCTACACCTTC.

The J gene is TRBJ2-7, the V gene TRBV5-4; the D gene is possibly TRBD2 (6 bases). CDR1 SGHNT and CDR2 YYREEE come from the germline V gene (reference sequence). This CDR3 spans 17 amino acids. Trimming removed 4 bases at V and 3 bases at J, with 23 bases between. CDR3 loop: CASSPLAGRGPDYEQYF. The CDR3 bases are TGTGCCAGCAGCCCCCTTGCGGGGCGGGGCCCTGACTACGAGCAGTACTTC. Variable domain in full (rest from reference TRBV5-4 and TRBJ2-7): ETGVTQSPTHLIKTRGQQVTLRCSSQSGHNTVSWYQQALGQGPQFIFQYYREEENGRGNFPPRFSGLQFPNYSSELNVNALELDDSALYLCASSPLAGRGPDYEQYFGPGTRLTVT.

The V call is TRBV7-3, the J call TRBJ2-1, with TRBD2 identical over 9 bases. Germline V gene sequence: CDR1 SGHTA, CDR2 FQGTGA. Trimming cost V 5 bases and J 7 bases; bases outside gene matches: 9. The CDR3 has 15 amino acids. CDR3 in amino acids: CASSPNSGRINEQFF. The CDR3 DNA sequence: TGTGCCAGCAGCCCCAATAGCGGGAGAATTAATGAGCAGTTCTTC.

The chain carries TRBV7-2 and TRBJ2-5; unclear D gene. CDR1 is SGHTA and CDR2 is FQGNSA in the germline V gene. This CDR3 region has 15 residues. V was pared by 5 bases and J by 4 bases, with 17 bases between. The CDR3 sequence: CASSTSLHEVETQYF. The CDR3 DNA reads TGTGCCAGCAGCACTTCGCTCCACGAGGTAGAGACCCAGTACTTC. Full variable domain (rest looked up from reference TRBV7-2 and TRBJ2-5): GAGVSQSPSNKVTEKGKDVELRCDPISGHTALYWYRQSLGQGLEFLIYFQGNSAPDKSGLPSDRFSAERTGGSVSTLTIQRTQQEDSAVYLCASSTSLHEVETQYFGPGTRLLVL.

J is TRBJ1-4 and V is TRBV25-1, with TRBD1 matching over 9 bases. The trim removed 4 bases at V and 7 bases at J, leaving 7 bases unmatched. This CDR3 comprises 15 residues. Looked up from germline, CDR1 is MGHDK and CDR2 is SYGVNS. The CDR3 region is CASSAPTGGGEKLFF. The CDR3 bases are TGTGCCAGCAGTGCCCCGACAGGGGGAGGTGAAAAACTGTTTTTT.

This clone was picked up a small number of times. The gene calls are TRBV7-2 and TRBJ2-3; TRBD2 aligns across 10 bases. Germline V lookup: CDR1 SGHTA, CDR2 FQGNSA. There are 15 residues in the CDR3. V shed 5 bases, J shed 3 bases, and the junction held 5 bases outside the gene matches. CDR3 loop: CASSPLAGTTDTQYF. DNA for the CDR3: TGTGCCAGCAGCCCACTAGCGGGAACGACAGATACGCAGTATTTT.

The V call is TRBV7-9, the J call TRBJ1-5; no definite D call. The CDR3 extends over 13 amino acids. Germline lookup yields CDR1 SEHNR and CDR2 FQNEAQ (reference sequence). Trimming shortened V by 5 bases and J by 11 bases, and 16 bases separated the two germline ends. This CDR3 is CASSLAEFTAQHF. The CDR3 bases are TGTGCCAGCAGCCTCGCCGAATTTACGGCCCAGCATTTT.

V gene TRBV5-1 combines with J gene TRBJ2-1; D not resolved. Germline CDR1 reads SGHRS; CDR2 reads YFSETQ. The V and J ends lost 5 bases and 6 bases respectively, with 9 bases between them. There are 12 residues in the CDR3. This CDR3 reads CASSMSGNEQFF. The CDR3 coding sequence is TGCGCCAGCAGTATGTCCGGCAATGAGCAGTTCTTC.